The T cell receptor (beta chain) under discussion was sequenced for a study of blood T cell repertoires in COVID-19. V shed 4 bases and J 6 bases; nucleotides not matched to a gene: 6. Germline V lookup: CDR1 SGDLS, CDR2 YYNGEE. This CDR3 contains 16 residues. Measured with immunoSEQ multiplex PCR; TCRdb has only the in-frame clones, and not every one. The sample lists around 200,000 clones; around 87% were seen once. The TCR comes from a woman between 18 and 29 years old who had recovered from COVID-19. V is TRBV9 and J is TRBJ2-5, with TRBD2 matching 16 bases. Sequencing was performed on peripheral blood. CDR3: CASSPGTSGRAQTQYF. CDR3 sequence (DNA): TGTGCCAGCAGCCCCGGGACTAGCGGGAGGGCGCAGACCCAGTACTTC.